The 29 T cell receptor beta chains given below trace back to one sample, sequenced in a study of chemoradiotherapy in HPV16-positive cancers. This table comes from immunoSEQ multiplex PCR, and its TCRdb copy is limited to in-frame clones, with some not included. The sample contains 3,500 to 5,000 clones, about 78% of which appear only once. The sample here was tumor tissue, taken from a patient who underwent chemoradiotherapy. These receptors came from a human donor with HPV-associated anogenital cancer.

This clone occurred a few times. The chain is built from TRBV30 and TRBJ1-2; D gene ambiguous. Germline V gene sequence: CDR1 GTSNPN, CDR2 SVGIG (reference sequence). Trimming pared 0 bases from V and 7 bases from J, leaving 9 bases between. CDR3 length equals 12 residues. CDR3 bases: TGTGCCTGGAGTGTACCAGCTTCTGGCTACACCTTC. The encoded protein is CAWSVPASGYTF.

This clone was picked up a small number of times. J is TRBJ2-5 and V is TRBV5-1; D remains unclear. V was clipped by 5 bases and J by 4 bases, with 9 bases between them. Germline V gene data show CDR1 as SGHRS and CDR2 as YFSETQ. This CDR3 spans 12 amino acids. Here the CDR3 reads CASRWAGETQYF. The CDR3 nucleotides read TGCGCCAGCAGGTGGGCCGGAGAGACCCAGTACTTC.

This chain connects TRBV2 to TRBJ2-3, with 8 bases identical to TRBD2. From germline, CDR1 is SNHLY and CDR2 FYNNEI. The J segment lost 6 bases and the V segment lost 6 bases, leaving 11 bases of the junction unmatched. The CDR3 covers 15 residues. The CDR3 loop is CASSQPGLVRDTQYF. The CDR3 nucleotides read TGTGCCAGCAGCCAACCGGGACTAGTTCGGGATACGCAGTATTTT. The whole variable domain, filled in from reference TRBV2 and TRBJ2-3, reads EPEVTQTPSHQVTQMGQEVILRCVPISNHLYFYWYRQILGQKVEFLVSFYNNEISEKSEIFDDQFSVERPDGSNFTLKIRSTKLEDSAMYFCASSQPGLVRDTQYFGPGTRLTVL.

The V gene is TRBV6-1, the J gene TRBJ2-7, with a tentative D call TRBD1 (6 bases). The CDR3 covers 14 residues. Germline values: CDR1 MNHNS, CDR2 SASEGT. Trimming removed 7 bases from V and 3 bases from J, with 16 bases in between. The CDR3 DNA follows: TGTGCCAGCACCCTGGCGGGCAGGGGCTACGAGCAGTACTTC. Its protein is CASTLAGRGYEQYF.

This chain connects TRBV14 to TRBJ2-1, with D maybe TRBD1 (6 bases). The CDR3 runs to 15 residues. Germline V CDR1 and CDR2: SGHDN, FVKESK. V gave up 4 bases and J gave up 7 bases, with 17 bases separating them. The CDR3 loop reads CASSPWGPGSNEQFF. In nucleotides, the CDR3 is TGTGCCAGCAGCCCCTGGGGGCCGGGGAGTAATGAGCAGTTCTTC.

The rearrangement uses TRBV9 and TRBJ2-3; D is perhaps TRBD1 (5 bases). The CDR3 has 13 residues. The germline V and J ends were trimmed by 2 bases and 4 bases, with 8 bases remaining between them. Germline CDR1 reads SGDLS; CDR2 reads YYNGEE. This CDR3 reads CASSVQGPDTQYF. CDR3 nucleotides: TGTGCCAGCAGCGTTCAGGGCCCAGATACGCAGTATTTT. The whole variable domain, remainder taken from reference TRBV9 and TRBJ2-3, is DSGVTQTPKHLITATGQRVTLRCSPRSGDLSVYWYQQSLDQGLQFLIQYYNGEERAKGNILERFSAQQFPDLHSELNLSSLELGDSALYFCASSVQGPDTQYFGPGTRLTVL.

This clone was detected only once. This chain connects TRBV4-2 to TRBJ1-4; 7 nucleotides line up with TRBD1. V dropped 0 bases and J dropped 1; count of bases not matched to a gene: 8. This CDR3 has 18 amino acids. Germline V gene lookup returns CDR1 LGHNA and CDR2 YNFKEQ. This chain's CDR3 is CASSQDPYRGGTNEKLFF. CDR3 nucleotide sequence: TGTGCCAGCAGCCAAGATCCTTACAGGGGTGGAACTAATGAAAAACTGTTTTTT.

The sample holds a few counts of this clone. The chain couples TRBV5-1 to TRBJ1-6; D gene unclear. Deletions cut 4 bases from V and 7 bases from J, with 9 bases between. Germline V gives CDR1 SGHRS, CDR2 YFSETQ. The CDR3 spans 13 residues. The CDR3: CASSPSENSPLHF. The CDR3 nucleotides are TGCGCCAGCAGCCCCTCGGAAAATTCACCCCTCCACTTT.

The chain carries TRBV6-6 and TRBJ1-4; possible D gene TRBD1, 5 bases. Between the trimmed V and J ends, which lost 2 bases and 10 bases, there was a span of 14 bases. The germline V gene has CDR1 MNHNY and CDR2 SVGAGI (reference sequence). The CDR3 runs 14 residues. The CDR3 reads CASSYGAEPGKLFF. The CDR3 DNA sequence: TGTGCCAGCAGTTACGGGGCGGAACCCGGAAAACTGTTTTTT.

V and J are TRBV5-1 and TRBJ1-2; 7 bases match TRBD1. Germline CDR1 is SGHRS and CDR2 is YFSETQ. This CDR3 is built from 14 residues. With V trimmed by 4 bases and J by 8 bases, 11 bases remained unmatched. The CDR3 here is CASSMTGSDYGYTF. CDR3 nucleotides: TGCGCCAGCAGCATGACAGGGTCTGATTACGGCTACACCTTC. The whole variable domain, filled in from reference TRBV5-1 and TRBJ1-2, reads KAGVTQTPRYLIKTRGQQVTLSCSPISGHRSVSWYQQTPGQGLQFLFEYFSETQRNKGNFPGRFSGRQFSNSRSEMNVSTLELGDSALYLCASSMTGSDYGYTFGSGTRLTVV.

The rearrangement links TRBV6-5 to TRBJ2-1, with 7 bases aligning to TRBD1. The V gene end was trimmed by 6 bases and the J gene end by 3 bases; junction bases not matched to a gene: 8. Germline V gene lookup returns CDR1 MNHEY and CDR2 SVGAGI. The CDR3 runs to 15 residues. CDR3 nucleotides: TGTGCCAGCAGCTCGGGACAGCCAAACTACAATGAGCAGTTCTTC. Its protein is CASSSGQPNYNEQFF.

This clone turned up a few times. The rearrangement links TRBV6-5 to TRBJ2-3; D gene uncertain. The CDR3 contains 13 residues. The germline V gene has CDR1 MNHEY and CDR2 SVGAGI. Trimming took 8 bases from V and 3 from J, leaving 12 bases between them. The CDR3 DNA reads as TGTGCCAGCGCGCTTCAGGAAACAGATACGCAGTATTTT. It is translated as CASALQETDTQYF.

The chain links TRBV7-6 to TRBJ1-4; 9 bases agree with TRBD1. CDR1 SGHVS and CDR2 FNYEAQ come from the germline V gene. V dropped 5 bases and J dropped 6; count of bases not matched to a gene: 4. The CDR3 length is 14 residues. Here the CDR3 DNA reads TGTGCCAGCAGCCCGTGGACAGGGGATGAAAAACTGTTTTTT. It yields the protein CASSPWTGDEKLFF.

DNA of the CDR3: TGTGCCAGCAGCCAATTGGGGACTGAAGCTTTCTTT. As protein: CASSQLGTEAFF. The chain uses TRBV16 and TRBJ1-1, with D unclear. The CDR3 length is 12 residues. Per germline, CDR1 KGHSY and CDR2 FQNENV. V was cut by 1 base and J by 5 bases, with 5 bases left in between.

V gene TRBV7-9 combines with J gene TRBJ1-1; TRBD1 might be the D (6 bases). From germline, CDR1 is SEHNR and CDR2 FQNEAQ (reference sequence). The CDR3 runs to 14 residues. V lost 4 bases to trimming and J lost 3 bases, with 12 bases between them. This chain's CDR3 is CASSSTGRDTEAFF. In DNA form, the CDR3 reads TGTGCCAGCAGCTCAACAGGGAGGGACACTGAAGCTTTCTTT.

The chain has TRBV11-2 and TRBJ1-5, with D possibly matching TRBD1 (5 bases). CDR1 is SGHAT and CDR2 is FQNNGV in the germline V gene. The CDR3 has 16 amino acids. V gave up 5 bases and J gave up 6 bases, with 20 bases separating them. CDR3 loop: CASSKGDGQGGQPQHF. The CDR3, as DNA: TGTGCCAGCAGCAAAGGTGATGGGCAGGGAGGTCAGCCCCAGCATTTT. The entire variable domain, with the rest obtained from reference TRBV11-2 and TRBJ1-5, is as follows: EAGVAQSPRYKIIEKRQSVAFWCNPISGHATLYWYQQILGQGPKLLIQFQNNGVVDDSQLPKDRFSAERLKGVDSTLKIQPAKLEDSAVYLCASSKGDGQGGQPQHFGDGTRLSIL.

The rearrangement joins TRBV27 to TRBJ2-1; maybe TRBD1 (5 bases). V was pared by 4 bases and J by 9 bases, with 7 bases between. The CDR3 covers 11 residues. Germline lookup yields CDR1 MNHEY and CDR2 SMNVEV (reference sequence). The CDR3 region has the DNA TGTGCCAGCAGTTCTAGGGGTGAGCAGTTCTTC. Translation gives CASSSRGEQFF.

This chain connects TRBV10-3 to TRBJ1-1; D gene unclear. The germline V and J ends were trimmed by 6 bases and 3 bases, with 11 bases remaining between them. Germline loops: CDR1 ENHRY, CDR2 SYGVKD. CDR3 size: 13 residues. This CDR3 is CAIRIKLDTEAFF. The CDR3, as DNA: TGTGCCATCAGAATAAAATTAGACACTGAAGCTTTCTTT.

This chain uses TRBV6-1 with TRBJ1-2; 11 positions agree with TRBD1. The germline gives CDR1 MNHNS, CDR2 SASEGT. The CDR3 contains 14 residues. The V and J ends lost 7 bases and 5 bases, in that order; junction bases with no gene match: 6. In DNA form, the CDR3 reads TGTGCCAGCACCTACGGGACAGGGGGGTATGGCTACACCTTC. Encoded protein: CASTYGTGGYGYTF.

V gene TRBV20-1 combines with J gene TRBJ2-5; D unclear. CDR1 is DFQATT, CDR2 SNEGSKA, per germline (reference sequence). The CDR3 consists of 11 residues. V dropped 5 bases and J dropped 4 bases, with 8 bases sitting between them. The CDR3 reads CSALGSETQYF. DNA of the CDR3: TGCAGTGCTCTGGGTTCAGAGACCCAGTACTTC.

This clone has a single count. This chain uses TRBV9 with TRBJ2-3, with D possibly TRBD2 on 6 matching bases. The germline V gene has CDR1 SGDLS and CDR2 YYNGEE. This CDR3 has 14 residues. The V gene lost 1 base and the J gene lost 2 bases, with 8 bases spanning the gap. The CDR3 loop reads CASSVRGLTDTQYF. The CDR3 DNA reads TGTGCCAGCAGCGTACGGGGACTCACAGATACGCAGTATTTT.

The J gene is TRBJ2-4, the V gene TRBV4-1; D is unclear. The CDR3 is 15 amino acids. Germline V gives CDR1 MGHRA, CDR2 YSYEKL. Trimming left V 1 base short and J 0 bases short, with 7 bases between. CDR3 region: CASSQVYPAKNIQYF. The CDR3 DNA reads TGCGCCAGCAGCCAAGTCTACCCAGCCAAAAACATTCAGTACTTC.

V usage is TRBV2 and J usage is TRBJ2-5; 8 bases line up with TRBD2. The ends lost 7 bases at V and 1 base at J; junction bases unmatched: 11. Germline-derived CDR1 and CDR2 are SNHLY and FYNNEI. The CDR3 is 16 residues long. DNA of the CDR3: TGTGCCAGCATAGGCGCGGGGGGCCCAGTCCAAGAGACCCAGTACTTC. This encodes CASIGAGGPVQETQYF.

The chain uses TRBV11-3 and TRBJ2-2; D ambiguous. V was clipped by 1 base and J by 1 base, with 4 bases between them. Germline lookup yields CDR1 SGHNT and CDR2 YENEEA. The CDR3 consists of 14 residues. The CDR3 region has the DNA TGTGCCAGCAGCTTAGCGGGGAACACCGGGGAGCTGTTTTTT. It yields the protein CASSLAGNTGELFF.

The rearrangement links TRBV19 to TRBJ2-1; D may match TRBD1 or TRBD2 (7 bases each). CDR3 length equals 15 residues. Germline V gene lookup returns CDR1 LNHDA and CDR2 SQIVND (reference sequence). V was cut by 3 bases and J by 8 bases, with 17 bases left in between. CDR3 DNA: TGTGCCAGTAGTATCGGCGAACAGGGGAGGGATGAGCAGTTCTTC. This codes for CASSIGEQGRDEQFF.

The chain employs TRBV2 and TRBJ2-7; 10 nucleotides match TRBD2. The CDR3 consists of 15 residues. With 5 bases clipped from V and 4 bases from J, the junction kept 8 bases outside the gene matches. CDR1 and CDR2 (germline): SNHLY, FYNNEI. In DNA, the CDR3 is TGTGCCAGCAGTCCAAGAGCGGGAGGGCCTTACGAGCAGTACTTC. It is translated as CASSPRAGGPYEQYF.

V is TRBV5-1 and J is TRBJ1-4; D may be TRBD1 (5 bases). The germline V gene has CDR1 SGHRS and CDR2 YFSETQ. CDR3 length equals 18 residues. The V and J ends lost 0 bases and 0 bases respectively, with 15 bases between them. CDR3 bases: TGCGCCAGCAGCTTGGTAGCCAGGGCCGTTGCAACTAATGAAAAACTGTTTTTT. Translation: CASSLVARAVATNEKLFF.

V usage is TRBV28 and J usage is TRBJ2-5; 8 bases fit TRBD2. Germline-derived CDR1 and CDR2 are MDHEN and SYDVKM. V was pared by 5 bases and J by 3 bases, with 8 bases of the junction left unmatched. This CDR3 has 15 residues. The DNA of the CDR3 is TGTGCCAGCAGTCCCAGCGGGAGCGGGGAAGAGACCCAGTACTTC. This sequence encodes CASSPSGSGEETQYF. Using reference TRBV28 and TRBJ2-5 for the parts outside the CDR3, the full variable domain is DVKVTQSSRYLVKRTGEKVFLECVQDMDHENMFWYRQDPGLGLRLIYFSYDVKMKEKGDIPEGYSVSREKKERFSLILESASTNQTSMYLCASSPSGSGEETQYFGPGTRLLVL.

This clone was seen once. V and J are TRBV28 and TRBJ2-5; TRBD1 might be the D (5 bases). This CDR3 comprises 15 residues. The V end lost 2 bases, the J end lost 8 bases, and 18 bases lay between the germline ends. CDR1 MDHEN and CDR2 SYDVKM come from the germline V gene. CDR3 in DNA: TGTGCCAGCAGTTTAGGGCAGGGTATTCCTCCAACCCAGTACTTC. This encodes CASSLGQGIPPTQYF.